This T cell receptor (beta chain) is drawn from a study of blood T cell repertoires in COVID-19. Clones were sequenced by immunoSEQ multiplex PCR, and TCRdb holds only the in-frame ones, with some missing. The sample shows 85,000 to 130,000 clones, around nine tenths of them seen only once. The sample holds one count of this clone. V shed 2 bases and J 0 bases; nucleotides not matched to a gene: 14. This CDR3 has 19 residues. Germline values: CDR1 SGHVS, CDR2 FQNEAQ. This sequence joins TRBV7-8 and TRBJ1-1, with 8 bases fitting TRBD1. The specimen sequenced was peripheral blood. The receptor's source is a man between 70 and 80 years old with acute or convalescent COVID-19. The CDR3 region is CASSLRTGTGAIMNTEAFF. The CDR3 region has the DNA TGTGCCAGCAGCTTACGCACCGGGACAGGCGCTATCATGAACACTGAAGCTTTCTTT.